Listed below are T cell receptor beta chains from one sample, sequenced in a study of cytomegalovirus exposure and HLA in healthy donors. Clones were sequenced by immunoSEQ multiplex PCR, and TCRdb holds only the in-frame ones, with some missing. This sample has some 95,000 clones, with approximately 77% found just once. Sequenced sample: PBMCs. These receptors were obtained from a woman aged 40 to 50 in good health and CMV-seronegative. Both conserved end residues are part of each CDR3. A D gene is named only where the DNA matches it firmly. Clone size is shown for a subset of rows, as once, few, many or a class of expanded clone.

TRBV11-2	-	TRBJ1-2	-	CASSLGAGPNYGYTF	TGTGCCAGCAGCTTAGGGGCAGGGCCCAACTATGGCTACACCTTC
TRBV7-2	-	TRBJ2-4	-	CASSPVGSGKNIQYF	TGTGCCAGCAGCCCGGTTGGGAGCGGGAAAAACATTCAGTACTTC
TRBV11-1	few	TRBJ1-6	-	CASSLGGNNSPLHF	TGTGCCAGCAGCTTGGGAGGTAACAATTCACCCCTCCACTTT
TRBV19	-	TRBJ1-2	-	CASSIVAGPYGYTF	TGTGCCAGTAGTATAGTAGCAGGGCCCTATGGCTACACCTTC
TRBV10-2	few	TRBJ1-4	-	CASRHTGRLEKLFF	TGCGCCAGCAGACATACAGGGAGATTAGAAAAACTGTTTTTT
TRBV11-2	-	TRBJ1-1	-	CASSFSSSGRTEAFF	TGTGCCAGCAGCTTCAGCTCGTCGGGGAGGACTGAAGCTTTCTTT
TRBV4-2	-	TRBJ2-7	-	CASSQDLTRTYEQYF	TGTGCCAGCAGCCAAGATCTTACACGAACCTACGAGCAGTACTTC
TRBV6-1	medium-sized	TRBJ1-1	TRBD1	CASRGMPGQGAEAFF	TGTGCCAGCAGGGGTATGCCGGGACAGGGGGCAGAAGCTTTCTTT
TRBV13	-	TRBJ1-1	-	CASRSTESLDAGAFF	TGTGCCAGCAGATCCACCGAATCACTCGACGCGGGGGCTTTCTTT
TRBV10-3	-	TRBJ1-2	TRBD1	CAISDPPQGVRGYTF	TGTGCCATCAGTGACCCCCCCCAGGGGGTGCGGGGCTACACCTTC
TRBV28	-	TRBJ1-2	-	CASRSMAWNYGYTF	TGTGCCAGCAGGTCGATGGCATGGAACTATGGCTACACCTTC
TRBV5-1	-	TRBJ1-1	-	CASSLGGQKGEAFF	TGCGCCAGCAGCCTGGGGGGGCAGAAGGGTGAAGCTTTCTTT
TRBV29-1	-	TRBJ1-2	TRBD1	CSVGQGAVRANYGYTF	TGCAGCGTGGGACAGGGGGCGGTCAGGGCTAACTATGGCTACACCTTC
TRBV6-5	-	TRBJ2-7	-	CASSYSIGYRAYEQYF	TGTGCCAGCAGTTACTCGATTGGATACCGGGCCTACGAGCAGTACTTC
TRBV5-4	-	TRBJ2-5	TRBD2	CASSFFNRAGTSGGETQYF	TGTGCCAGCAGCTTTTTCAACCGGGCCGGGACTTCGGGGGGAGAGACCCAGTACTTC
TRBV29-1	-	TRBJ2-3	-	CSVRTPDTQYF	TGCAGCGTCCGGACACCAGATACGCAGTATTTT
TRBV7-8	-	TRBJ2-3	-	CASSSYTDTQYF	TGTGCCAGCAGCTCCTACACAGATACGCAGTATTTT